The 30 T cell receptor beta chains below were found in one sample sequenced in a study of PD-L1 blockade in urothelial cancer. This sample's time point: pretreatment peripheral blood. Using immunoSEQ multiplex PCR, the repertoire was profiled, and TCRdb retains in-frame clones only, with some absent. Of roughly 90,000 clones listed, roughly 90% are singletons. This sample comprised PBMCs, obtained around atezolizumab (anti-PD-L1) treatment. Source of these receptors: an elderly woman with urothelial cancer.

The chain has TRBV15 and TRBJ2-7, with a tentative D call TRBD2 (5 bases). Deletions cut 1 base from V and 7 bases from J, with 11 bases between. This CDR3 spans 13 amino acids. CDR1 is LNHNV and CDR2 is YYDKDF in the germline V gene (reference sequence). The CDR3 protein is CATSRGGRGEQYF. CDR3 nucleotides: TGTGCCACCAGCAGAGGGGGTCGCGGGGAGCAGTACTTC.

The chain combines TRBV2 with TRBJ2-3, with D possibly matching TRBD1 (6 bases). V shed 5 bases and J shed 0 bases, with 18 bases lying between them. The CDR3 extends over 17 amino acids. Germline V gene lookup returns CDR1 SNHLY and CDR2 FYNNEI. The CDR3 sequence: CASSHRVLPLSTDTQYF. DNA for the CDR3: TGTGCCAGCAGTCACAGGGTACTCCCCCTGAGCACAGATACGCAGTATTTT. Variable domain in full (rest from reference TRBV2 and TRBJ2-3): EPEVTQTPSHQVTQMGQEVILRCVPISNHLYFYWYRQILGQKVEFLVSFYNNEISEKSEIFDDQFSVERPDGSNFTLKIRSTKLEDSAMYFCASSHRVLPLSTDTQYFGPGTRLTVL.

The chain has TRBV30 and TRBJ1-1, with D possibly matching TRBD1 (5 bases). V lost 1 base, J lost 6 bases, and 12 bases lay in between. This CDR3 spans 13 amino acids. Germline lookup yields CDR1 GTSNPN and CDR2 SVGIG (reference sequence). The DNA for the CDR3 is TGTGCCTGGAGTGCCCGGACAAACGCTGAAGCTTTCTTT. This sequence encodes CAWSARTNAEAFF.

This chain connects TRBV19 to TRBJ1-1; maybe TRBD1 (6 bases). Trimming shortened V by 0 bases and J by 4 bases, and 12 bases separated the two germline ends. The V gene's germline CDR1 is LNHDA and CDR2 SQIVND (reference sequence). The CDR3 is 15 residues long. This CDR3 is CASSIETGLATEAFF. The CDR3 coding sequence is TGTGCCAGTAGTATAGAAACAGGGTTGGCCACTGAAGCTTTCTTT.

The chain links TRBV16 to TRBJ2-1; TRBD2 aligns across 12 bases. The CDR3 totals 19 residues. V shed 7 bases and J 0 bases; nucleotides not matched to a gene: 13. Germline CDR1 and CDR2: KGHSY and FQNENV. The CDR3 here is CASTLFGLAGPSSYNEQFF. DNA for the CDR3: TGTGCCAGCACCCTATTTGGACTAGCGGGACCCTCCTCCTACAATGAGCAGTTCTTC.

The V and J genes are TRBV25-1 and TRBJ2-2, with D possibly matching TRBD1 (5 bases). V lost 10 bases, J lost 4 bases, and 13 bases lay in between. The CDR3 runs to 13 residues. Germline CDR1 is MGHDK and CDR2 is SYGVNS. CDR3 bases: TGTGCCACCCAAGGGGCCGGCACCGGGGAGCTGTTTTTT. Translated: CATQGAGTGELFF.

The genes are TRBV7-7 and TRBJ2-1; 7 bases are a match to TRBD2. V lost 1 base, J lost 8 bases, and 8 bases stayed unmatched. Germline V gene sequence: CDR1 SSHAT, CDR2 FNYEAQ (reference sequence). The CDR3 has 15 residues. Here the CDR3 DNA reads TGTGCCAGCAGCTTAGGGGGAGGGCCGGGCGATGAGCAGTTCTTC. Protein sequence: CASSLGGGPGDEQFF.

The V gene is TRBV29-1, the J gene TRBJ2-7; D is possibly TRBD1 (6 bases). CDR1 is SQVTM, CDR2 ANQGSEA, per germline. The CDR3 is made up of 13 amino acids. Trimming pared 7 bases from V and 4 bases from J, leaving 17 bases between. CDR3 bases: TGCAGCGCCACAGGGCTTTTGGGGTACGAGCAGTACTTC. Translating gives CSATGLLGYEQYF.

The rearrangement uses TRBV27 and TRBJ2-2, with 10 bases fitting TRBD2. The CDR3 loop spans 16 amino acids. J gave up 4 bases and V 3 bases, and 5 bases lay outside the gene matches. CDR1 and CDR2 (germline): MNHEY, SMNVEV (reference sequence). In nucleotides, the CDR3 is TGTGCCAGCAGTTTTTCTAGCGGGAGTGGCACCGGGGAGCTGTTTTTT. Amino acid sequence: CASSFSSGSGTGELFF.

The rearrangement uses TRBV29-1 and TRBJ1-1; perhaps TRBD1 as D (5 bases). This CDR3 has 15 amino acids. Trimming removed 6 bases from V and 1 base from J, with 18 bases in between. Germline CDR1 SQVTM, CDR2 ANQGSEA. CDR3 region: CSVKRPGRGNTEAFF. The CDR3 DNA reads as TGCAGCGTGAAGAGACCTGGGAGGGGGAACACTGAAGCTTTCTTT.

The V gene is TRBV30, the J gene TRBJ2-1; D is perhaps TRBD2 (6 bases). V was clipped by 7 bases and J by 9 bases, with 16 bases between them. From germline, CDR1 is GTSNPN and CDR2 SVGIG (reference sequence). The CDR3 is 12 amino acids. The CDR3: CAYSGRNSEQFF. The DNA for the CDR3 is TGTGCCTATAGCGGTCGGAACAGTGAGCAGTTCTTC.

This clone was seen only once. The chain couples TRBV6-1 to TRBJ1-2; 7 bases line up with TRBD1. This CDR3 is built from 14 residues. The ends lost 4 bases at V and 4 bases at J; junction bases unmatched: 6. Germline-derived CDR1 and CDR2 are MNHNS and SASEGT. This chain's CDR3 is CASSAGAGGYGYTF. The DNA of the CDR3 is TGTGCCAGCAGTGCCGGGGCAGGGGGCTATGGCTACACCTTC.

This chain connects TRBV5-6 to TRBJ2-7, with a weak D call TRBD2 (5 bases). The CDR3 runs to 13 residues. V was shortened by 0 bases and J by 6 bases, with 10 bases between the two germline ends. From germline, CDR1 is SGHDT and CDR2 YYEEEE. The CDR3: CASSLVRGSEQYF. CDR3 DNA sequence: TGTGCCAGCAGCTTGGTCAGAGGGAGCGAGCAGTACTTC.

The genes are TRBV5-1 and TRBJ1-1, with D perhaps matching TRBD1 (6 bases). Trimming stripped 4 bases from V and 4 bases from J, with 14 bases between. The CDR3 has 14 residues. Germline CDR1 and CDR2: SGHRS and YFSETQ. CDR3: CASSPQGTITEAFF. CDR3 sequence (DNA): TGCGCCAGCAGCCCACAGGGTACCATCACTGAAGCTTTCTTT.

This chain links TRBV19 with TRBJ1-2; no clear D gene. The germline V gene encodes CDR1 LNHDA and CDR2 SQIVND (reference sequence). The CDR3 length is 13 residues. V dropped 7 bases and J dropped 8 bases, with 17 bases sitting between them. The DNA for the CDR3 is TGTGCCAGTACAGCGACTCCAAGTGGCGGCTACACCTTC. Translated: CASTATPSGGYTF.

V usage is TRBV5-4 and J usage is TRBJ1-2; 10 bases are a match to TRBD1. The CDR3 totals 14 residues. With V trimmed by 3 bases and J by 5 bases, 4 bases remained unmatched. Per the germline V gene, CDR1 is SGHNT and CDR2 is YYREEE (reference sequence). The DNA for the CDR3 is TGTGCCAGCAGCTCCGGGACAGGGGAGTATGGCTACACCTTC. Translated: CASSSGTGEYGYTF.

V is TRBV28 and J is TRBJ2-7, with TRBD2 matching 13 bases. Germline V gene lookup returns CDR1 MDHEN and CDR2 SYDVKM. CDR3 size: 14 residues. Trimming removed 6 bases from V and 2 bases from J; junction bases left unmatched: 1. This CDR3 reads CASRTSGRTYEQYF. Written as DNA, the CDR3 is TGTGCCAGCAGGACTAGCGGGAGGACCTACGAGCAGTACTTC.

This clone appeared once. The chain is built from TRBV5-1 and TRBJ1-2, with D unresolved. V lost 0 bases, J lost 6 bases, and 12 bases lay in between. Germline-derived CDR1 and CDR2 are SGHRS and YFSETQ. This CDR3 is 14 amino acids long. The CDR3 region is CASSLGATLDGYTF. CDR3 bases: TGCGCCAGCAGCTTGGGGGCAACATTGGATGGCTACACCTTC.

CDR3 amino acids: CASSLRGQPFPYEQYF. In DNA, the CDR3 is TGTGCCAGTTCCCTCCGGGGACAGCCCTTCCCCTACGAGCAGTACTTC. The chain is built from TRBV19 and TRBJ2-7; 7 positions agree with TRBD1. V dropped 8 bases and J dropped 2; count of bases not matched to a gene: 15. Germline V gene lookup returns CDR1 LNHDA and CDR2 SQIVND (reference sequence). This CDR3 has 16 residues.

V gene TRBV28 combines with J gene TRBJ2-7; D is undetermined. V was cut by 4 bases and J by 2 bases, with 15 bases left in between. CDR1 and CDR2 from the germline V gene are MDHEN and SYDVKM. The CDR3 is 15 amino acids. This CDR3 reads CASSSPGSITYEQYF. The CDR3 DNA reads TGTGCCAGCAGTTCCCCCGGTTCAATCACCTACGAGCAGTACTTC.

J is TRBJ1-1 and V is TRBV5-1; no reliable D call. Between the trimmed V and J ends, which lost 7 bases and 2 bases, there was a span of 15 bases. This CDR3 is built from 14 residues. From germline, CDR1 is SGHRS and CDR2 YFSETQ. The CDR3 DNA reads TGCGCCAGCCACTTCGACCAGACAAACACTGAAGCTTTCTTT. This gives the protein CASHFDQTNTEAFF.

This clone was counted once. The chain employs TRBV5-1 and TRBJ2-1; 15 nucleotides agree with TRBD2. Per the germline V gene, CDR1 is SGHRS and CDR2 is YFSETQ. The CDR3 length is 16 residues. The junction had 3 bases not matched to a gene; V was cut back by 3 bases and J by 5 bases. The CDR3 DNA follows: TGCGCCAGCAGCTCGGGACTAGCGGGAGGTCACAATGAGCAGTTCTTC. Its protein product is CASSSGLAGGHNEQFF.

The V and J genes are TRBV5-4 and TRBJ2-7; TRBD2 might be the D (6 bases). Germline V gene lookup returns CDR1 SGHNT and CDR2 YYREEE (reference sequence). V was shortened by 4 bases and J by 5 bases, with 16 bases between the two germline ends. The CDR3 runs 14 residues. The CDR3 DNA is TGTGCCAGCAGCCTGGGAGCTGGGAGGAACGAGCAGTACTTC. This encodes CASSLGAGRNEQYF.

V usage is TRBV29-1 and J usage is TRBJ1-5, with D tentatively TRBD1 (6 bases). V dropped 7 bases and J dropped 4 bases, with 11 bases sitting between them. Germline CDR1 SQVTM, CDR2 ANQGSEA. The CDR3 is made up of 12 amino acids. The CDR3 loop is CSAGQPNQPQHF. DNA for the CDR3: TGCAGCGCAGGACAGCCTAATCAGCCCCAGCATTTT.

The chain is built from TRBV5-1 and TRBJ2-7, with 7 bases fitting TRBD2. The germline gives CDR1 SGHRS, CDR2 YFSETQ. Unmatched junction bases numbered 9, after V lost 6 bases and J lost 0 bases. The CDR3 is 15 residues long. CDR3 region: CASNTAGDTSYEQYF. CDR3 sequence (DNA): TGCGCCAGCAACACCGCGGGAGATACCTCCTACGAGCAGTACTTC.

This chain joins TRBV11-2 and TRBJ2-5; TRBD2 matches 9 bases. CDR1 SGHAT and CDR2 FQNNGV come from the germline V gene. V shed 1 base, J shed 5 bases, and the junction held 5 bases outside the gene matches. The CDR3 is made up of 15 amino acids. The CDR3 sequence: CASSLGSGSRETQYF. The DNA of the CDR3 is TGTGCCAGCAGCTTAGGTAGCGGGAGCCGGGAGACCCAGTACTTC.

This clone appeared a few times. This chain links TRBV2 with TRBJ2-2; 8 bases line up with TRBD2. The ends lost 6 bases at V and 1 base at J; junction bases unmatched: 4. The CDR3 covers 15 residues. Germline CDR1 is SNHLY and CDR2 is FYNNEI. CDR3 in DNA: TGTGCCAGCAGGGTTAGCGGGAAGAACACCGGGGAGCTGTTTTTT. Its translation: CASRVSGKNTGELFF.

The CDR3 DNA sequence: TGTGCCAGCAGCCAGCGTGAGAGGGGGCGAACTAATGAAAAACTGTTTTTT. This translates into CASSQRERGRTNEKLFF. The rearrangement joins TRBV7-8 to TRBJ1-4; 7 bases line up with TRBD1. Germline loops: CDR1 SGHVS, CDR2 FQNEAQ. Germline trimming cut 5 bases from V and 1 base from J; bases unmatched to any gene: 10. CDR3 length equals 17 residues.

The rearrangement uses TRBV28 and TRBJ1-2; no firm D call. The CDR3 has 11 amino acids. V lost 11 bases and J lost 5, with 12 bases in between. Germline V gene data show CDR1 as MDHEN and CDR2 as SYDVKM. CDR3 in DNA: TGTGCCTCGGCGGCGTCGTATGGCTACACCTTC. Amino acid sequence: CASAASYGYTF.

The chain couples TRBV4-1 to TRBJ1-4, with TRBD1 identical over 7 bases. CDR3 length equals 15 residues. The V and J ends lost 1 base and 6 bases, in that order; junction bases with no gene match: 5. Germline CDR1 and CDR2: MGHRA and YSYEKL. CDR3 in amino acids: CASSQVNQGDEKLFF. The CDR3 nucleotides read TGCGCCAGCAGCCAAGTAAACCAGGGGGATGAAAAACTGTTTTTT.